This entry lists 20 T cell receptor beta chains sequenced from one sample in a study of CD8+ T cells in alopecia areata. RNA extraction and reverse transcription yielded cDNA as sequencing template. Measured with immunoSEQ multiplex PCR; TCRdb has only the in-frame clones, and not every one. This sample has some 51,000 clones; approximately 96% occur once, and the top ten carry 20% to 30%. The source was CD8+ T cells sorted from blood, collected at week 0. The receptors originated from a human donor with alopecia areata.

The V call is TRBV4-3, the J call TRBJ2-5; D is perhaps TRBD2 (5 bases). This CDR3 spans 16 amino acids. In germline, CDR1 is LGHNA, CDR2 YSLEER. Trimming took 0 bases from V and 2 from J, leaving 13 bases between them. The CDR3 DNA sequence: TGCGCCAGCAGCCAAGATACCTCGGGGTATCAAGAGACCCAGTACTTC. It translates to CASSQDTSGYQETQYF.

The chain joins TRBV7-9 to TRBJ2-3, with 7 bases identical to TRBD1. The junction had 12 bases not matched to a gene; V was cut back by 5 bases and J by 4 bases. The CDR3 is 16 amino acids. Germline values: CDR1 SEHNR, CDR2 FQNEAQ (reference sequence). CDR3 DNA: TGTGCCAGCAGCCCTCCCGACAGGGAGAGGTCAGATACGCAGTATTTT. This codes for CASSPPDRERSDTQYF. The full variable domain, completed using reference TRBV7-9 and TRBJ2-3, is DTGVSQNPRHKITKRGQNVTFRCDPISEHNRLYWYRQTLGQGPEFLTYFQNEAQLEKSRLLSDRFSAERPKGSFSTLEIQRTEQGDSAMYLCASSPPDRERSDTQYFGPGTRLTVL.

The rearrangement uses TRBV25-1 and TRBJ2-7; possibly TRBD1 or TRBD2 for D (5 bases each). V gave up 2 bases and J gave up 2 bases, with 13 bases separating them. The CDR3 spans 15 residues. Germline V gives CDR1 MGHDK, CDR2 SYGVNS. Written as DNA, the CDR3 is TGTGCCAGCAGTGAAGTTGGTGGGACCCCCTACGAGCAGTACTTC. Translating gives CASSEVGGTPYEQYF.

This chain connects TRBV7-2 to TRBJ2-5; no definite D call. V was shortened by 5 bases and J by 7 bases, with 20 bases between the two germline ends. Germline-derived CDR1 and CDR2 are SGHTA and FQGNSA. The CDR3 length is 15 residues. The CDR3 nucleotides are TGTGCCAGCAGCCCATACCATGGGATGATGGTGACCCAGTACTTC. Protein product: CASSPYHGMMVTQYF.

The rearrangement joins TRBV6-5 to TRBJ2-1, with 8 bases identical to TRBD2. V was clipped by 4 bases and J by 5 bases; unmatched bases: 10. The CDR3 length is 16 residues. The germline CDR1 and CDR2 sequences are MNHEY and SVGAGI. The CDR3 protein is CASSSRLASVDNEQFF. The CDR3 coding sequence is TGTGCCAGCAGTTCCCGACTAGCGTCCGTGGACAATGAGCAGTTCTTC.

The rearrangement uses TRBV7-6 and TRBJ2-1; D perhaps matches TRBD2 (7 bases). From germline, CDR1 is SGHVS and CDR2 FNYEAQ. This CDR3 spans 16 amino acids. Trimming shortened V by 3 bases and J by 6 bases, and 18 bases separated the two germline ends. The CDR3 DNA follows: TGTGCCAGCAGCTTCCCCCGGGGGGCTTCGGTCAATGAGCAGTTCTTC. As protein: CASSFPRGASVNEQFF. The full variable domain, with the rest looked up from reference TRBV7-6 and TRBJ2-1, is GAGVSQSPRYKVTKRGQDVALRCDPISGHVSLYWYRQALGQGPEFLTYFNYEAQQDKSGLPNDRFSAERPEGSISTLTIQRTEQRDSAMYRCASSFPRGASVNEQFFGPGTRLTVL.

This sequence joins TRBV11-2 and TRBJ2-7; TRBD1 is a possible D gene (5 bases). Germline V CDR1 and CDR2: SGHAT, FQNNGV. V was clipped by 2 bases and J by 2 bases, with 10 bases between them. This CDR3 is 14 amino acids long. The CDR3 region has the DNA TGTGCCAGCAGCTTATTAGACAGTACCTACGAGCAGTACTTC. Amino acids: CASSLLDSTYEQYF.

The rearrangement links TRBV30 to TRBJ1-5, with D possibly matching TRBD1 (5 bases). The ends were cut back, 1 base at V and 1 base at J, with 11 bases in the middle. CDR1 and CDR2 (germline): GTSNPN, SVGIG (reference sequence). The CDR3 contains 15 residues. The CDR3 here is CAWSAGAASNQPQHF. The CDR3 bases are TGTGCCTGGAGTGCCGGGGCAGCGAGCAATCAGCCCCAGCATTTT.

The chain links TRBV6-5 to TRBJ2-5; TRBD1 might be the D (6 bases). The V end lost 4 bases, the J end lost 1 base, and 13 bases lay between the germline ends. The germline V gene encodes CDR1 MNHEY and CDR2 SVGAGI. CDR3 size: 15 residues. CDR3 nucleotide sequence: TGTGCCAGCAGTTGGTTGGGGGCCGTCCAAGAGACCCAGTACTTC. Protein product: CASSWLGAVQETQYF.

The chain recombines TRBV4-3 with TRBJ2-7; a possible D gene is TRBD2 (6 bases). The CDR3 contains 15 residues. V was trimmed by 0 bases and J by 2 bases, leaving 11 bases between them. Germline V lookup: CDR1 LGHNA, CDR2 YSLEER. For the CDR3, the DNA is TGCGCCAGCAGCCAAGATCCCTGGGGGGCCTACGAGCAGTACTTC. Its translation: CASSQDPWGAYEQYF.

The genes are TRBV10-2 and TRBJ2-1; D possibly corresponds to TRBD2 (5 bases). CDR1 WSHSY and CDR2 SAAADI come from the germline V gene. Trimming left V 4 bases short and J 7 bases short, with 14 bases between. The CDR3 is 14 residues long. The CDR3 DNA sequence: TGCGCCAGCAGTGCTTGGTCGGAGGCTAATGAGCAGTTCTTC. Protein sequence: CASSAWSEANEQFF.

The chain carries TRBV7-9 and TRBJ2-7; D unresolved. Trimming cost V 1 base and J 5 bases, with 9 bases left between them. This CDR3 comprises 13 residues. Germline V gene data show CDR1 as SEHNR and CDR2 as FQNEAQ (reference sequence). DNA of the CDR3: TGTGCCAGCAGCTTAGGAGTGGGGAACGAGCAGTACTTC. As protein: CASSLGVGNEQYF. Based on the CDR3 plus reference TRBV7-9 and TRBJ2-7, the full variable domain is DTGVSQNPRHKITKRGQNVTFRCDPISEHNRLYWYRQTLGQGPEFLTYFQNEAQLEKSRLLSDRFSAERPKGSFSTLEIQRTEQGDSAMYLCASSLGVGNEQYFGPGTRLTVT.

The V call is TRBV19, the J call TRBJ1-1; 9 bases align to TRBD1. The V gene's germline CDR1 is LNHDA and CDR2 SQIVND (reference sequence). Losses at the gene ends were 5 bases for V and 1 base for J; bases not matched to a gene: 5. The CDR3 contains 15 residues. The CDR3, as DNA: TGTGCCAGTAGTCCTAGGGACAGGGCGAACACTGAAGCTTTCTTT. Translating gives CASSPRDRANTEAFF.

The chain recombines TRBV7-9 with TRBJ1-1; D unresolved. CDR1 and CDR2 from the germline V gene are SEHNR and FQNEAQ (reference sequence). The ends were cut back, 1 base at V and 2 bases at J, with 8 bases in the middle. The CDR3 has 14 amino acids. The CDR3 sequence: CASSLVVENTEAFF. The CDR3 region has the DNA TGTGCCAGCAGCTTAGTCGTAGAAAACACTGAAGCTTTCTTT.

The J gene is TRBJ2-2, the V gene TRBV5-1, with 7 bases that match TRBD2. The junction had 4 bases not matched to a gene; V was cut back by 0 bases and J by 2 bases. The CDR3 is 16 amino acids. Germline-derived CDR1 and CDR2 are SGHRS and YFSETQ. Here the CDR3 reads CASSLVASGNTGELFF. CDR3 in DNA: TGCGCCAGCAGCTTGGTTGCTAGCGGTAACACCGGGGAGCTGTTTTTT.

Here the CDR3 reads CAWSRDTTNEKLFF. CDR3 nucleotides: TGTGCCTGGAGCCGAGATACAACTAATGAAAAACTGTTTTTT. This chain joins TRBV30 and TRBJ1-4, with D unclear. CDR1 and CDR2 from the germline V gene are GTSNPN and SVGIG (reference sequence). CDR3 size: 14 residues. Trimming left V 3 bases short and J 0 bases short, with 8 bases between.

J is TRBJ1-1 and V is TRBV7-2, with D tentatively TRBD1 (6 bases). V was cut by 1 base and J by 4 bases, with 13 bases left in between. Germline CDR1 is SGHTA and CDR2 is FQGNSA. This CDR3 is 15 amino acids long. This chain's CDR3 is CASSLEGHRFTEAFF. The CDR3 nucleotides read TGTGCCAGCAGCTTAGAGGGACACCGGTTCACTGAAGCTTTCTTT.

The gene calls are TRBV10-3 and TRBJ1-1, with 10 bases lining up with TRBD1. Germline V lookup: CDR1 ENHRY, CDR2 SYGVKD. The CDR3 consists of 14 residues. The V segment lost 3 bases and the J segment 7 bases; nucleotides outside the gene matches: 5. DNA for the CDR3: TGTGCCATCAGTGAAAGGGACAGGGGAGATGAAGCTTTCTTT. Its translation: CAISERDRGDEAFF.

The chain couples TRBV27 to TRBJ2-1, with 9 bases identical to TRBD1. This CDR3 region has 15 residues. The germline gives CDR1 MNHEY, CDR2 SMNVEV (reference sequence). The V gene end was trimmed by 5 bases and the J gene end by 6 bases; junction bases not matched to a gene: 8. CDR3 nucleotide sequence: TGTGCCAGCAGTCCACACGGGACAGGGACCAATGAGCAGTTCTTC. Encoded protein: CASSPHGTGTNEQFF.

The V gene is TRBV27, the J gene TRBJ1-1; tentative D call: TRBD1 (6 bases). CDR1 MNHEY and CDR2 SMNVEV come from the germline V gene (reference sequence). Trimming removed 0 bases from V and 4 bases from J, with 18 bases in between. The CDR3 runs 17 residues. In nucleotides, the CDR3 is TGTGCCAGCAGTTTATCGGTCACAGGGCCTAAGGCCACTGAAGCTTTCTTT. Translation gives CASSLSVTGPKATEAFF.